This T cell receptor beta chain was recovered during a study of cytomegalovirus exposure and HLA in healthy donors. General study results and limits: TCR beta sequences reportedly predicted most subjects' HLA-A and HLA-B alleles accurately. A missense DCLRE1C variant was associated with V- and J-gene trimming of TCR beta chains in a later analysis, and an independent cohort replicated the association. Among TCR beta chains of equal frequency, HLA-associated ones were more clonally expanded in a later analysis.

13 Jbeta primers and 60 Vbeta primers were used for the PCR. Per the original methods: An analysis that came later counted roughly 80 million unique TCR beta chains, approximately 10 million shared. The table came from immunoSEQ multiplex PCR; TCRdb's copy has only in-frame clones and leaves some out. The V and J calls and clone size come from that table; D and trimming were worked out from the DNA. The sample carries about 60,000 clones, approximately 80% recorded once. As regards this clone: Its antigen is still unknown.

Trimming pared 5 bases from V and 5 bases from J, leaving 11 bases between. Germline CDR1 SGHNT, CDR2 YENEEA. CDR3 length equals 13 residues. The sequence was obtained from a middle-aged woman in good health and CMV-seropositive. The sample taken for sequencing was PBMCs. The J gene is TRBJ2-3, the V gene TRBV11-3; no clear D gene. CDR3 coding DNA: TGTGCCAGCAGCCTTACAGTACAAGATACGCAGTATTTT. This codes for CASSLTVQDTQYF. Together with reference TRBV11-3 and TRBJ2-3, the CDR3 gives the full variable domain: EAGVVQSPRYKIIEKKQPVAFWCNPISGHNTLYWYLQNLGQGPELLIRYENEEAVDDSQLPKDRFSAERLKGVDSTLKIQPAELGDSAVYLCASSLTVQDTQYFGPGTRLTVL.